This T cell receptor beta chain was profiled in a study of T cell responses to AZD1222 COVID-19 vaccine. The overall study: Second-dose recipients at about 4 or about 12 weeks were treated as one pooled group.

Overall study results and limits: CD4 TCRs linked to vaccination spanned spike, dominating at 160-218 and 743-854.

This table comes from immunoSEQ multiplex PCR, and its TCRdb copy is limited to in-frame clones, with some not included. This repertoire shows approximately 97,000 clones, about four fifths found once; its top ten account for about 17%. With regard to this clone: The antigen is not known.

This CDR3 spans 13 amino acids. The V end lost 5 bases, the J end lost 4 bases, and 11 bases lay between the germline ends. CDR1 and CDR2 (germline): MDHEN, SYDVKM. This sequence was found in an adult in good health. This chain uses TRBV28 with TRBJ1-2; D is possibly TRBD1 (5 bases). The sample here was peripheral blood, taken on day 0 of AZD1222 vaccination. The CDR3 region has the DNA TGTGCCAGCAGTAGAGGGGCAACCTATGGCTACACCTTC. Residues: CASSRGATYGYTF.